The clone carrying this T cell receptor (beta chain) is a singleton in its sample. The repertoire was sequenced with immunoSEQ multiplex PCR; TCRdb's copy has only in-frame clones and lacks some. This sample has approximately 140,000 clones, with roughly nine tenths found just once. The CDR3 covers 16 residues. CDR1 and CDR2 (germline): SGHAT, FQDESV (reference sequence). Unmatched junction bases numbered 11, after V lost 5 bases and J lost 6 bases. These data belong to a study of control samples from healthy donors and cancer patients. This TCR was sampled from a woman aged 25 to 39 in good health. The V gene is TRBV11-1, the J gene TRBJ2-1; 9 nucleotides agree with TRBD1. Sequenced: blood. CDR3 in amino acids: CASSRRGTGYGNEQFF. For the CDR3, the DNA is TGTGCCAGCAGCCGGCGGGGGACAGGGTATGGCAATGAGCAGTTCTTC. The full variable domain, in which reference TRBV11-1 and TRBJ2-1 provide the parts outside the CDR3, is EAEVAQSPRYKITEKSQAVAFWCDPISGHATLYWYRQILGQGPELLVQFQDESVVDDSQLPKDRFSAERLKGVDSTLKIQPAELGDSAMYLCASSRRGTGYGNEQFFGPGTRLTVL.